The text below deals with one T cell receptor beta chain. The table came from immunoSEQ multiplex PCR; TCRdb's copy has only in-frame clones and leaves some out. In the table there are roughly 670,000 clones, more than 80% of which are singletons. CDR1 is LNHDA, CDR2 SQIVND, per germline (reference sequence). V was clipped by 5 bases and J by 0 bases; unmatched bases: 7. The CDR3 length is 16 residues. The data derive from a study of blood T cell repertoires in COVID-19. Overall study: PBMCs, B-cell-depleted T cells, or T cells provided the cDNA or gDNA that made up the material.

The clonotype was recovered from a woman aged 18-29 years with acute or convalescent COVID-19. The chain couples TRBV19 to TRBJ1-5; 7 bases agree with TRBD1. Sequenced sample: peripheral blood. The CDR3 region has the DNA TGTGCCAGTAGTGTTGACAGGGCCTCTAGCAATCAGCCCCAGCATTTT. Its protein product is CASSVDRASSNQPQHF.